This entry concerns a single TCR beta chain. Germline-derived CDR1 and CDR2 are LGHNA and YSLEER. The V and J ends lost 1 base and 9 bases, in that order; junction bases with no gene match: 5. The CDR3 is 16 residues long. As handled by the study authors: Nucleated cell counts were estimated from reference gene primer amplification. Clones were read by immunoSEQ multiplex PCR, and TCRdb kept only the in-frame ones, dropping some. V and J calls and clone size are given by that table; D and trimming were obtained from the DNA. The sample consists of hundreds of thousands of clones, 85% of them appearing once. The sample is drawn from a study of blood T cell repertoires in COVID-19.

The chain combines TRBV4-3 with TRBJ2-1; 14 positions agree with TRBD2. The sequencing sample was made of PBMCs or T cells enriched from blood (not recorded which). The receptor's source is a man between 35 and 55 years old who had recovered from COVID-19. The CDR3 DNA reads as TGCGCCAGCAGCCAAGGGTTAGGACTAGCGGGAGGTGAGCAGTTCTTC. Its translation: CASSQGLGLAGGEQFF.